One and the same sample provided the 18 T cell receptor beta chains below, sequenced in a study of beta chain features in type 1 diabetes. Findings and caveats of the study: For Type 1 diabetes patients, all four CD4+ subsets carried TCRB CDR3s that were moderately but significantly shorter.

Their target antigens are unknown. Expressed TCRB transcripts were sequenced because the entire RNA isolate underwent reverse transcription. Using immunoSEQ multiplex PCR, the repertoire was profiled, and TCRdb retains in-frame clones only, with some absent. The sample holds some 250,000 clones, 14% seen once. Sequencing was done on a sample of naive CD4+ T cells from blood. The receptors come from a young man with type 1 diabetes.

The genes are TRBV6-1 and TRBJ2-4, with D tentatively TRBD2 (5 bases). Germline CDR1 reads MNHNS; CDR2 reads SASEGT. There are 18 residues in the CDR3. V shed 2 bases and J shed 2 bases, with 19 bases lying between them. The CDR3 sequence: CASSERPATDLTKNIQYF. In DNA form, the CDR3 reads TGTGCCAGCAGTGAAAGACCCGCTACGGACTTGACCAAAAACATTCAGTACTTC.

The chain has TRBV30 and TRBJ2-5, with D tentatively TRBD2 (7 bases). Germline CDR1 GTSNPN, CDR2 SVGIG (reference sequence). The CDR3 extends over 14 amino acids. V lost 0 bases, J lost 5 bases, and 13 bases lay in between. CDR3 nucleotides: TGTGCCTGGAGTGTGGGAGGGGGGAGTGAGACCCAGTACTTC. It codes for CAWSVGGGSETQYF.

Only a few counts were recorded for this clone. V usage is TRBV18 and J usage is TRBJ2-7; 7 positions agree with TRBD1. Germline CDR1 is KGHSH and CDR2 is LQKENI. With 3 bases clipped from V and 6 bases from J, the junction kept 11 bases outside the gene matches. This CDR3 region has 15 residues. CDR3 in DNA: TGTGCCAGCTCACCGCGTGACAGGGCGTCTGGCGAGCAGTACTTC. Translated, it gives CASSPRDRASGEQYF.

CDR3 bases: TGTGCCAGCAAGGCCCAGGGGAACACTGAAGCTTTCTTT. It is translated as CASKAQGNTEAFF. V and J are TRBV2 and TRBJ1-1, with D perhaps TRBD1 (5 bases). The V end lost 7 bases, the J end lost 1 base, and 10 bases lay between the germline ends. Per the germline V gene, CDR1 is SNHLY and CDR2 is FYNNEI. CDR3 length equals 13 residues.

The chain is built from TRBV29-1 and TRBJ1-3; D might be TRBD1 (6 bases). The CDR3 consists of 13 residues. The V gene's germline CDR1 is SQVTM and CDR2 ANQGSEA. V was pared by 3 bases and J by 3 bases, with 9 bases between. The CDR3 region is CSVDGGYGNTIYF. The CDR3 bases are TGCAGCGTTGATGGGGGCTATGGAAACACCATATATTTT.

This clone has a handful of counts. The chain links TRBV6-1 to TRBJ2-2, with D perhaps TRBD1 (5 bases). The CDR3 runs 14 residues. V was cut by 6 bases and J by 5 bases, with 13 bases left in between. Germline V CDR1 and CDR2: MNHNS, SASEGT. CDR3 in DNA: TGTGCCAGCAGGGCCAGGGTAGAAACCGGGGAGCTGTTTTTT. Translated, it gives CASRARVETGELFF.

This clone was recorded a few times. The V and J genes are TRBV5-5 and TRBJ1-1; no clear D. V lost 4 bases and J 10 bases, leaving 14 bases between the germline ends. This CDR3 contains 12 residues. Germline assignment: CDR1 SGHKS and CDR2 YYEKEE (reference sequence). This CDR3 is CASSQEVRTAFF. The CDR3 DNA follows: TGTGCCAGCAGCCAGGAGGTCCGGACAGCTTTCTTT.

The V and J genes are TRBV13 and TRBJ1-1; D unresolved. This CDR3 has 12 amino acids. V was trimmed by 5 bases and J by 7 bases, leaving 11 bases between them. The germline CDR1 and CDR2 sequences are PRHDT and FYEKMQ (reference sequence). The CDR3 reads CASSLYPGEAFF. The CDR3 DNA reads as TGTGCCAGCAGCCTGTATCCGGGTGAAGCTTTCTTT.

This chain links TRBV19 with TRBJ2-1; 13 bases align to TRBD2. After removal of 4 bases from V and 9 bases from J, the junction contained 6 bases not matched to a gene. The CDR3 has 15 amino acids. CDR1 is LNHDA, CDR2 SQIVND, per germline (reference sequence). The CDR3 nucleotides are TGTGCCAGTAGTACACTAGCGGGAGGGGTGAGTGAGCAGTTCTTC. Translated: CASSTLAGGVSEQFF.

This chain joins TRBV30 and TRBJ2-7, with 8 bases fitting TRBD1. The CDR3 consists of 13 residues. Germline loops: CDR1 GTSNPN, CDR2 SVGIG (reference sequence). Trimming took 2 bases from V and 5 from J; bases not matched to a gene: 5. The DNA for the CDR3 is TGTGCCTGGAGTCGCCAGGGGGCCGACGAGCAGTACTTC. It is translated as CAWSRQGADEQYF.

This clone was observed a few times. The rearrangement joins TRBV5-1 to TRBJ2-5; D unclear. Trimming left V 0 bases short and J 1 base short, with 4 bases between. The CDR3 has 13 amino acids. The germline CDR1 and CDR2 sequences are SGHRS and YFSETQ. The CDR3 region has the DNA TGCGCCAGCAGCTTGGTGAGCCAAGAGACCCAGTACTTC. It encodes CASSLVSQETQYF. The full variable domain, with the rest looked up from reference TRBV5-1 and TRBJ2-5, is KAGVTQTPRYLIKTRGQQVTLSCSPISGHRSVSWYQQTPGQGLQFLFEYFSETQRNKGNFPGRFSGRQFSNSRSEMNVSTLELGDSALYLCASSLVSQETQYFGPGTRLLVL.

The V and J genes are TRBV5-1 and TRBJ2-7; TRBD2 might be the D (6 bases). The V gene lost 0 bases and the J gene lost 7 bases, with 23 bases spanning the gap. Germline V gives CDR1 SGHRS, CDR2 YFSETQ. The CDR3 contains 17 residues. CDR3 sequence reads: CASSLADPGRPAGEQYF. The CDR3, as DNA: TGCGCCAGCAGCTTGGCCGATCCGGGACGGCCAGCGGGTGAGCAGTACTTC. The complete variable domain, with remaining parts taken from reference TRBV5-1 and TRBJ2-7, reads KAGVTQTPRYLIKTRGQQVTLSCSPISGHRSVSWYQQTPGQGLQFLFEYFSETQRNKGNFPGRFSGRQFSNSRSEMNVSTLELGDSALYLCASSLADPGRPAGEQYFGPGTRLTVT.

This clone was found once. This chain links TRBV2 with TRBJ2-6, with D maybe TRBD1 (6 bases). CDR3 size: 16 residues. CDR1 and CDR2 (germline): SNHLY, FYNNEI. Trimming took off 5 bases at V and 0 bases at J, with 11 bases between the two ends. CDR3 in amino acids: CASSQNRDSGANVLTF. CDR3 in DNA: TGTGCCAGCAGTCAAAACAGGGACTCTGGGGCCAACGTCCTGACTTTC.

There are a few counts of this clone. This chain joins TRBV7-8 and TRBJ1-5; TRBD1 matches 9 bases. The CDR3 is 16 amino acids. Trimming at V came to 5 bases and at J to 3 bases, leaving 8 bases not matched to a gene. CDR1 SGHVS and CDR2 FQNEAQ come from the germline V gene. CDR3 residues: CASSLGTGSLNQPQHF. DNA of the CDR3: TGTGCCAGCAGCCTGGGGACAGGGAGCCTCAATCAGCCCCAGCATTTT. Drawing the rest from reference TRBV7-8 and TRBJ1-5, the complete variable domain is GAGVSQSPRYKVAKRGQDVALRCDPISGHVSLFWYQQALGQGPEFLTYFQNEAQLDKSGLPSDRFFAERPEGSVSTLKIQRTQQEDSAVYLCASSLGTGSLNQPQHFGDGTRLSIL.

V is TRBV10-3 and J is TRBJ2-5; 11 positions agree with TRBD2. V trimming: 2 bases; J trimming: 4 bases; junction bases outside the gene matches: 3. Germline V CDR1 and CDR2: ENHRY, SYGVKD. This CDR3 spans 15 amino acids. In DNA form, the CDR3 reads TGTGCCATCAGTGAGGCTAGCGGGAGGAGAGAGACCCAGTACTTC. This codes for CAISEASGRRETQYF.

In its sample, this clone was seen a few times. V and J are TRBV6-5 and TRBJ2-7, with TRBD1 identical over 9 bases. Germline values: CDR1 MNHEY, CDR2 SVGAGI. This CDR3 is 14 amino acids long. Trimming cost V 2 bases and J 5 bases; bases outside gene matches: 4. Here the CDR3 reads CASSYGTGIHEQYF. Written as DNA, the CDR3 is TGTGCCAGCAGTTACGGGACAGGGATCCACGAGCAGTACTTC.

Only a few counts were recorded for this clone. This sequence joins TRBV5-4 and TRBJ1-2; D possibly corresponds to TRBD1 (6 bases). With 5 bases removed from V and 2 bases from J, the gap between germline ends came to 10 bases. Germline loops: CDR1 SGHNT, CDR2 YYREEE (reference sequence). The CDR3 totals 13 residues. The CDR3 is CASRDSVNYGYTF. The CDR3 DNA reads as TGTGCCAGCAGGGACAGCGTGAACTATGGCTACACCTTC.

This chain joins TRBV13 and TRBJ2-1; no firm D call. CDR1 and CDR2 from the germline V gene are PRHDT and FYEKMQ (reference sequence). The CDR3 consists of 14 residues. Trimming took 4 bases from V and 1 from J, leaving 8 bases between them. In DNA form, the CDR3 reads TGTGCCAGCAGCTACCGGTCATCCTACAATGAGCAGTTCTTC. This gives the protein CASSYRSSYNEQFF.